This TCR beta chain comes out of a study of blood T cell repertoires in COVID-19 (dated by TCRdb to about 2020). As for the study more broadly: Samples from collaborators originated in the United States, Italy and Spain and spanned both the acute and convalescent phases of COVID-19. The material from the prospective study consisted of cDNA or gDNA derived from T cells, B-cell-depleted T cells, or PBMCs. Subjects who had been exposed to COVID-19, were actively infected with it, or had recovered from it provided the deeply sampled blood TCRbeta repertoires that made up the dataset. The repertoires were released in a freely available public database meant as a resource for research on the immune response to SARS-CoV-2. The samples were drawn from the first 160 participants of the ongoing ImmuneRACE study and from 1,200 or so subjects provided by 6 global collaborators. A de-identified subject ID, COVID-19 status, age in years and sex were almost always included in the sample metadata. Where available, HLA class I and class II types were obtained from metadata supplied by the sample provider rather than from assay-based typing.

The CDR3, from cysteine to phenylalanine, totals 13 residues. Only the CDR3 region is kept as DNA, spanning 39 bases read in frame from base 1. The germline ends are 11 bases apart after V is trimmed by 6 bases and J by 3 bases. From the germline V gene, CDR1 is MNHEY and CDR2 is SVGEGT. At one collaborating source in Seattle, patients were enrolled during active infection and were followed longitudinally through the course of disease. Whole blood was collected in K2EDTA tubes by collaborating institutions according to the institutions' own protocols. For TCRbeta analysis, collaborators shipped samples as frozen whole blood, isolated PBMCs, or DNA extracted from either of those sample types. Note on this clone: The target of this receptor is not known. Per-base quality was not reported, and no clone a single base away is much larger than it.

The immunoSEQ Assay, a bias-controlled multiplex PCR, was used to amplify TCRbeta CDR3 regions from genomic DNA. The original methods were these. The number of nucleated cells in each sample was estimated from the amplification of reference gene primers within the assay. Sequence reads were collapsed and filtered to measure the absolute abundance of every unique TCRbeta CDR3 rearrangement. For each sample, productive Simpson clonality was calculated as the square root of Simpson's diversity index over productive rearrangements. Entries here come from immuneACCESS through TCRdb and include only in-frame sequences with V and J called. Some clones fail to appear in such tables; in the studies checked, an unresolved V gene covers under half of the shortfall, and the cause of the remainder is unknown. V and J calls plus clone size are reproduced from that table; the DNA served to infer D and trimming. The sample records roughly 140,000 clones, 80% to 90% of which are singletons. The ten top clones hold around 8% of the sample.

On the study overall, not on this receptor specifically: The amount of clinical and demographic metadata varied by source and participant and was provided uncurated.

The receptor comes from an older woman with COVID-19, enrolled during active disease. Material for sequencing was peripheral blood. The V and J segments used are TRBV6-2 or TRBV6-3 and TRBJ1-2; the D gene is perhaps TRBD1, on 6 matching bases. CDR3 protein: CASSSDRHYGYTF. At the DNA level, the sequence is TGTGCCAGCAGCTCCGACAGGCACTATGGCTACACCTTC.